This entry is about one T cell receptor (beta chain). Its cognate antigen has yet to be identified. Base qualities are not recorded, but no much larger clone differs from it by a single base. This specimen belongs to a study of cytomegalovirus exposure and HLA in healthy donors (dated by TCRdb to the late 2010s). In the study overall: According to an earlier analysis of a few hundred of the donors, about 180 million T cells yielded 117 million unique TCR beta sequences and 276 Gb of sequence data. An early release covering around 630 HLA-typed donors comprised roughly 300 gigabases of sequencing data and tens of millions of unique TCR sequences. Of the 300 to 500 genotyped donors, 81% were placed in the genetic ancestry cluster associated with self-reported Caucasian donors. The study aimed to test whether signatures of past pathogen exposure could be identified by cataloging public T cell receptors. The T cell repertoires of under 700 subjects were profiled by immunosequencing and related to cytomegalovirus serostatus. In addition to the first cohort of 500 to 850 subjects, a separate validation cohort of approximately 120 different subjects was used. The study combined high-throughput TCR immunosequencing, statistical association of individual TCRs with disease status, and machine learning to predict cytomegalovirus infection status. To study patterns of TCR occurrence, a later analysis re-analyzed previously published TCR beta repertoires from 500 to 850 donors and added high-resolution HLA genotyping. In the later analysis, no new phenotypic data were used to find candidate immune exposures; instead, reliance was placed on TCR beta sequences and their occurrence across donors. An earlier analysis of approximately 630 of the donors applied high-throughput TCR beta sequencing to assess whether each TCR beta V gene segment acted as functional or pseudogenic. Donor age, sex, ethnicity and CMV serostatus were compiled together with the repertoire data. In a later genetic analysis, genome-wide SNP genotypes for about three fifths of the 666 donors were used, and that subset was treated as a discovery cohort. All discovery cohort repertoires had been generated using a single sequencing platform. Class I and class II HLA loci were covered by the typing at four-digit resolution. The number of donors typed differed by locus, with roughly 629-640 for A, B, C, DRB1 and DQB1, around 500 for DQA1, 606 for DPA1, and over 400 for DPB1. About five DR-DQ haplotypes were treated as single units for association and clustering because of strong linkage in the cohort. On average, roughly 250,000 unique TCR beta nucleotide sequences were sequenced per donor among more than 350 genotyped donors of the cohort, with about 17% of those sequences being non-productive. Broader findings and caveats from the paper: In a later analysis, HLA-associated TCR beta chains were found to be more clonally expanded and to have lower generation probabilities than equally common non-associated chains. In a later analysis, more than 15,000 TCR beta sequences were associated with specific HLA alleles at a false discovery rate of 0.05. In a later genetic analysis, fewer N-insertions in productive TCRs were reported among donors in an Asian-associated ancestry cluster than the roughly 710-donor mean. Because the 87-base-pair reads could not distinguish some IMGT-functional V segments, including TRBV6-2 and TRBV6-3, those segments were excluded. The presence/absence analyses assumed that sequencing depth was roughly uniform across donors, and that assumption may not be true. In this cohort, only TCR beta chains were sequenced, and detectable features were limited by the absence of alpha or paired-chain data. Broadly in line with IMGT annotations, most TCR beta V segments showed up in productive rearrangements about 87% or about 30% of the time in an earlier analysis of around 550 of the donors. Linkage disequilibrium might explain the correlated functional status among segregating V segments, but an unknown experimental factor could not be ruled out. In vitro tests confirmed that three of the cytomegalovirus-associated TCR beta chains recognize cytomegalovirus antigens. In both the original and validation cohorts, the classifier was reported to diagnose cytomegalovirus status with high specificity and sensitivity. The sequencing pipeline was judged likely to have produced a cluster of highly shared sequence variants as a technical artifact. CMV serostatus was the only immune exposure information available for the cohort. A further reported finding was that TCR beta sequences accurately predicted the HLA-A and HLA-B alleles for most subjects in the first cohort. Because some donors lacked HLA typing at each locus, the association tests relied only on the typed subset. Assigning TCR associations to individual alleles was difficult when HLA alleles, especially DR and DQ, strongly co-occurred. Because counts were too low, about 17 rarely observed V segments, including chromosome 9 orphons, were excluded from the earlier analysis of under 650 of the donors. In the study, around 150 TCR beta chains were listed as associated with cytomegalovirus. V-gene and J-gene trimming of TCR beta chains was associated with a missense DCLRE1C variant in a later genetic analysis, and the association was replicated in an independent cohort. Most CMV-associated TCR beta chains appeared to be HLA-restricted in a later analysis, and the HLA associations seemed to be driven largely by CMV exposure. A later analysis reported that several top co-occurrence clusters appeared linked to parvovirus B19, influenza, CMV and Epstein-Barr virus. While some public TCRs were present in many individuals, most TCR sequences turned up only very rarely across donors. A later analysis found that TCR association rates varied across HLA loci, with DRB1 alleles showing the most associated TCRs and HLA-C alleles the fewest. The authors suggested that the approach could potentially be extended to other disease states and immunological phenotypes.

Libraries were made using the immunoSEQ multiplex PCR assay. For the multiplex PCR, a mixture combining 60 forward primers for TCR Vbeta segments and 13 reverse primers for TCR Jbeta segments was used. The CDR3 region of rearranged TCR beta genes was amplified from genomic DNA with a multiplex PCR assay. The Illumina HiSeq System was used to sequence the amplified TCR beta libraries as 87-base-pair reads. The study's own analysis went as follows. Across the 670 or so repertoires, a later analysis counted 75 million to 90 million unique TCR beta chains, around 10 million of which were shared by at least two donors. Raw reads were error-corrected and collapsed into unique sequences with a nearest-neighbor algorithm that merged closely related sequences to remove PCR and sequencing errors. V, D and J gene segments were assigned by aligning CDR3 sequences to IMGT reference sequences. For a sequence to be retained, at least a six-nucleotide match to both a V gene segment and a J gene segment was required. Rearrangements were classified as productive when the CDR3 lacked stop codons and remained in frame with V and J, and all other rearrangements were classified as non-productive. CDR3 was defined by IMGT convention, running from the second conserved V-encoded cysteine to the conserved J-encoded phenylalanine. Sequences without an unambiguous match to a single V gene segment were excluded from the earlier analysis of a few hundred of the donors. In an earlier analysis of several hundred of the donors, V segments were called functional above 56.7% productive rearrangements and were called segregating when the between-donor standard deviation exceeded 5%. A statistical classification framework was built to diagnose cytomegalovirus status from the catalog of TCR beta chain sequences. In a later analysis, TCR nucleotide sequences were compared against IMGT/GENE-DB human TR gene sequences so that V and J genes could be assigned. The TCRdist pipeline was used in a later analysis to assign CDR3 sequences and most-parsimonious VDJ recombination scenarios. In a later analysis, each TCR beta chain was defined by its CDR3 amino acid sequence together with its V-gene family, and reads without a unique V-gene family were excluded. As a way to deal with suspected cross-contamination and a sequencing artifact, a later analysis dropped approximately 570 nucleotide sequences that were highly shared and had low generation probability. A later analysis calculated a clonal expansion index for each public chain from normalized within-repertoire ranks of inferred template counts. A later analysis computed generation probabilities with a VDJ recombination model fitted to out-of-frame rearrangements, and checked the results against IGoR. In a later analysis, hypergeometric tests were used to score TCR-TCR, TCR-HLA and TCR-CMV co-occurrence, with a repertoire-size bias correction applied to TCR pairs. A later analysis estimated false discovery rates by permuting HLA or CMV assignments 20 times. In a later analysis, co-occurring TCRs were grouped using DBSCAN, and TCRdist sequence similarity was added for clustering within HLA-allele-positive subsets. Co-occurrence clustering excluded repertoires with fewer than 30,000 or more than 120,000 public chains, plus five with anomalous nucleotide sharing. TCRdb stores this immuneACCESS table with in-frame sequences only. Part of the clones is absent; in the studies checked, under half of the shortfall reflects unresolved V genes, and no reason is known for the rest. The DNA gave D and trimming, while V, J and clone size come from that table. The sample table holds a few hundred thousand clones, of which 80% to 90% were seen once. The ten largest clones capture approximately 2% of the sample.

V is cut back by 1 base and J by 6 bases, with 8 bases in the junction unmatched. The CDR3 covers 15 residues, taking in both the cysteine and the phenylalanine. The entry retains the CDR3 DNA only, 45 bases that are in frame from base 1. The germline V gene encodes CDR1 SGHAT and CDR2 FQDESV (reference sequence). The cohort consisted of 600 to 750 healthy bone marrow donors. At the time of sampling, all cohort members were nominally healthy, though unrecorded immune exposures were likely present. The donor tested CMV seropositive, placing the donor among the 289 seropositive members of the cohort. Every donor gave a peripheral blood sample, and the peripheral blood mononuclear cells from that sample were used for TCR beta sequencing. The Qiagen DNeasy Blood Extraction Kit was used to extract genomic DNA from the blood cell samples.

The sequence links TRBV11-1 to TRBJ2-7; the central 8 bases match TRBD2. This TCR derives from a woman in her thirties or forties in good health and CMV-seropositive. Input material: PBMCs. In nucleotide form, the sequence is TGTGCCAGCAGCTTAGGGGTAGCGGGAATCCGCGAGCAGTACTTC. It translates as CASSLGVAGIREQYF.